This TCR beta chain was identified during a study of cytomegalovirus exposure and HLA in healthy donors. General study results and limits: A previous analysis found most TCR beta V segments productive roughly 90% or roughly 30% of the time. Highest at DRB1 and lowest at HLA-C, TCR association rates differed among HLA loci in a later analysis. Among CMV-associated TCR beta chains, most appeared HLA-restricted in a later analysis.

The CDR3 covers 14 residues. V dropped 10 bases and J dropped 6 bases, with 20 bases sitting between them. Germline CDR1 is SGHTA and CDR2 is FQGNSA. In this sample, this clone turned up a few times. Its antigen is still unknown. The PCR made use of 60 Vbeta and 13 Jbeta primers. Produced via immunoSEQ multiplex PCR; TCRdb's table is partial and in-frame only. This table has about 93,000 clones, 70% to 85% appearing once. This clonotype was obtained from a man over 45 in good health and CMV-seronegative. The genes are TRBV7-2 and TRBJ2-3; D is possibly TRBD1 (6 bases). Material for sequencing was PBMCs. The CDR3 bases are TGTGCCACCCACCCCAGGGGCCTCGGGGATACGCAGTATTTT. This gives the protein CATHPRGLGDTQYF.